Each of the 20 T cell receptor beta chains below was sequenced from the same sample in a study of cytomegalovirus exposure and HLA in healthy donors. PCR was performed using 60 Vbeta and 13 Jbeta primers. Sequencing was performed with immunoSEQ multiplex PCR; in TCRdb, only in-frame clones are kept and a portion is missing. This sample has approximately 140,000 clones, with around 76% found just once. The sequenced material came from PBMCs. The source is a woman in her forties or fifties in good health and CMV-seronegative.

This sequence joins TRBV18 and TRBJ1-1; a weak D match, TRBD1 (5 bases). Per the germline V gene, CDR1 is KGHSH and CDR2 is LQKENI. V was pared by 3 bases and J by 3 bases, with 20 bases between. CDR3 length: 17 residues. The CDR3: CASSPTPSGGRDTEAFF. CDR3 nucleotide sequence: TGTGCCAGCTCACCGACGCCATCGGGGGGTAGGGACACTGAAGCTTTCTTT.

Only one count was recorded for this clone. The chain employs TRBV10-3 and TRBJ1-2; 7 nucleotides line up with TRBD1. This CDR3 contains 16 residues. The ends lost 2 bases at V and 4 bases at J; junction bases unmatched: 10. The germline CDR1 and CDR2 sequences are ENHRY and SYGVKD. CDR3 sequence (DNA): TGTGCCATCAGTGAGCCACGGGACAGCCTTGGCTATGGCTACACCTTC. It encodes CAISEPRDSLGYGYTF.

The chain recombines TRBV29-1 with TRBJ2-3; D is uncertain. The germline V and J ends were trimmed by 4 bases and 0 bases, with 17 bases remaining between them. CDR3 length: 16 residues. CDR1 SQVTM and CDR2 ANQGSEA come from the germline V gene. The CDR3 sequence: CSVGERGSPSTDTQYF. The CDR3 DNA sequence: TGCAGCGTTGGAGAGCGCGGCAGCCCTAGCACAGATACGCAGTATTTT.

Here the CDR3 DNA reads TGTGCCAGCAGCTTACGGCTAGCGGGAGGATCAGATACGCAGTATTTT. It translates to CASSLRLAGGSDTQYF. The chain uses TRBV7-3 and TRBJ2-3; 11 bases align to TRBD2. The length of the CDR3 is 16 residues. The V and J ends lost 2 bases and 4 bases, in that order; junction bases with no gene match: 5. The germline V gene has CDR1 SGHTA and CDR2 FQGTGA.

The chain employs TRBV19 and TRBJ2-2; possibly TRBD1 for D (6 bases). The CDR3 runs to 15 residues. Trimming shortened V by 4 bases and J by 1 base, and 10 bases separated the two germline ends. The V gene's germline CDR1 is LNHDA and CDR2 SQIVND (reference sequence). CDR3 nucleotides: TGTGCCAGTAGTAAGGAAGGGGGGAACACCGGGGAGCTGTTTTTT. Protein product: CASSKEGGNTGELFF.

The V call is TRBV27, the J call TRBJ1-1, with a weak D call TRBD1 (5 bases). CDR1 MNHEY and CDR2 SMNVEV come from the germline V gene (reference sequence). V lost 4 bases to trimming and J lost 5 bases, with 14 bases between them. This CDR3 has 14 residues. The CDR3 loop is CASSWAGVHTEAFF. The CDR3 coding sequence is TGTGCCAGCAGTTGGGCGGGGGTTCATACTGAAGCTTTCTTT.

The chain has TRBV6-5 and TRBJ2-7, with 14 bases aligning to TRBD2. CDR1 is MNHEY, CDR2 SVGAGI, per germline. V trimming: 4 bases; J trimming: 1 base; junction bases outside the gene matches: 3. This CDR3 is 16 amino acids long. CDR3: CASSWTSGRQSYEQYV. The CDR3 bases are TGTGCCAGCAGTTGGACTAGCGGGAGGCAATCCTACGAGCAGTACGTC.

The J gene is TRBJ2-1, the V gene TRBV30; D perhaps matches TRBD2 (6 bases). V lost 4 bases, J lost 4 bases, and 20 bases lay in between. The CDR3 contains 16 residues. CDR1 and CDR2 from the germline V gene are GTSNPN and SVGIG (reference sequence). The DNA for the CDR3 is TGTGCCTGGACGCCCGGACGGACTATGCCTTACAATGAGCAGTTCTTC. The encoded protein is CAWTPGRTMPYNEQFF. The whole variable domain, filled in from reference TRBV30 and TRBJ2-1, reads SQTIHQWPATLVQPVGSPLSLECTVEGTSNPNLYWYRQAAGRGLQLLFYSVGIGQISSEVPQNLSASRPQDRQFILSSKKLLLSDSGFYLCAWTPGRTMPYNEQFFGPGTRLTVL.

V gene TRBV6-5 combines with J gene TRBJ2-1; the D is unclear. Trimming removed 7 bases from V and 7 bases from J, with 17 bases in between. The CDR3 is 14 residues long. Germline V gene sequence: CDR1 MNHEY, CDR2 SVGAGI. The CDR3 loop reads CASTTWLSPNEQFF. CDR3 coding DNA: TGTGCCAGCACCACGTGGCTTTCCCCTAATGAGCAGTTCTTC.

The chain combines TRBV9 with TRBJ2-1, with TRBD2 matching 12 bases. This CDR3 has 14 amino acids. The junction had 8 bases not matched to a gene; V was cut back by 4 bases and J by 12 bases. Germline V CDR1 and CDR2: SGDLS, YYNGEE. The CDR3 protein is CASSSRLAGDPQFF. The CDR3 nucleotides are TGTGCCAGCAGCTCACGACTAGCGGGAGATCCGCAGTTCTTC.

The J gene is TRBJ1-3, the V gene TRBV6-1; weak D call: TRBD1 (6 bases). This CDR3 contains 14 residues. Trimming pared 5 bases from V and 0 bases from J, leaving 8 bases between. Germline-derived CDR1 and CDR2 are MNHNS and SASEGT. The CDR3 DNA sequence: TGTGCCAGCAGTAGACAGGCCTCTGGAAACACCATATATTTT. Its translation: CASSRQASGNTIYF.

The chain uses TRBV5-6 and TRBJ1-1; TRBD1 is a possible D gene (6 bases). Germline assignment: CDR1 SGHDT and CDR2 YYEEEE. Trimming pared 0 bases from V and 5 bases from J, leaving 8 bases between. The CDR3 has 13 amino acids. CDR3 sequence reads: CASSLVTGTEAFF. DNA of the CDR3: TGTGCCAGCAGCTTGGTCACAGGGACTGAAGCTTTCTTT.

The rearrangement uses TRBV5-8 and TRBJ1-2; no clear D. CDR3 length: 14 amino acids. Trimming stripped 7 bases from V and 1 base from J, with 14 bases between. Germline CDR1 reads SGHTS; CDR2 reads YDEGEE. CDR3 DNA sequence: TGTGCCAGCGAGGCTACCCACCATAACTATGGCTACACCTTC. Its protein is CASEATHHNYGYTF.

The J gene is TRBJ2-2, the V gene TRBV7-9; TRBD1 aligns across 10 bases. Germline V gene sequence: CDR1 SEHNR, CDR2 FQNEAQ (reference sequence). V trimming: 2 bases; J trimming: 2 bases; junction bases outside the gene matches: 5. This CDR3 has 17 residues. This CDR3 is CASSLPRTGGNTGELFF. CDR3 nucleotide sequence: TGTGCCAGCAGCTTACCTAGGACAGGGGGTAACACCGGGGAGCTGTTTTTT. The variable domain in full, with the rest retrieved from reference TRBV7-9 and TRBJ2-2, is DTGVSQNPRHKITKRGQNVTFRCDPISEHNRLYWYRQTLGQGPEFLTYFQNEAQLEKSRLLSDRFSAERPKGSFSTLEIQRTEQGDSAMYLCASSLPRTGGNTGELFFGEGSRLTVL.

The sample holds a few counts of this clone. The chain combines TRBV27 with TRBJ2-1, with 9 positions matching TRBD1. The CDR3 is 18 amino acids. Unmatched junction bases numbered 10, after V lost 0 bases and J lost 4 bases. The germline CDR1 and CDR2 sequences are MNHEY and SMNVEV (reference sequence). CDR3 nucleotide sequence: TGTGCCAGCAGTTTATCATCAGGGGGGACAGGGCTGTACAATGAGCAGTTCTTC. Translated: CASSLSSGGTGLYNEQFF.

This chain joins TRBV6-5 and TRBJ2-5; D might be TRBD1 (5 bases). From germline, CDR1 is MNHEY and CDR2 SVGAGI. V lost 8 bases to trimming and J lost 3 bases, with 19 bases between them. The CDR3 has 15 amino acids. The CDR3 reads CASYGTPGREETQYF. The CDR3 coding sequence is TGTGCCAGCTACGGAACTCCGGGCAGGGAAGAGACCCAGTACTTC.

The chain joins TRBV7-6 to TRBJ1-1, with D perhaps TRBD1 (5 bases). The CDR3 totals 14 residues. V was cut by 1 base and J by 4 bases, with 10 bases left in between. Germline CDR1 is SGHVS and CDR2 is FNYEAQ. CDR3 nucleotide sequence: TGTGCCAGCAGCTTAGGGGAGGGGACCACTGAAGCTTTCTTT. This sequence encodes CASSLGEGTTEAFF.

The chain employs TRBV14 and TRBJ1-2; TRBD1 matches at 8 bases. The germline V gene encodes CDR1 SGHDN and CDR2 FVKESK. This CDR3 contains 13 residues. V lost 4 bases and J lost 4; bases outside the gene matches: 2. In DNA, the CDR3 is TGTGCCAGCAGCCGGGGGACAGGCTATGGCTACACCTTC. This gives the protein CASSRGTGYGYTF.

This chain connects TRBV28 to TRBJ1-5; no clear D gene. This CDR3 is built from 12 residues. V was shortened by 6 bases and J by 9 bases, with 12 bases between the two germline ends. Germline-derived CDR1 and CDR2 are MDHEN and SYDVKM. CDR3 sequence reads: CASRALTRPQHF. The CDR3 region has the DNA TGTGCCAGCAGGGCCCTCACTAGGCCCCAGCATTTT.

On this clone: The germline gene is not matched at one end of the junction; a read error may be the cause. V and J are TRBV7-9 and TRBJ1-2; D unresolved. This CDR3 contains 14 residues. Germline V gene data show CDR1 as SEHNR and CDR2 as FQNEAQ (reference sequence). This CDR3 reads CSSSLDSSNYGYTF. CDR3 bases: TGTTCCAGCAGCTTGGACTCGTCTAACTATGGCTACACCTTC.